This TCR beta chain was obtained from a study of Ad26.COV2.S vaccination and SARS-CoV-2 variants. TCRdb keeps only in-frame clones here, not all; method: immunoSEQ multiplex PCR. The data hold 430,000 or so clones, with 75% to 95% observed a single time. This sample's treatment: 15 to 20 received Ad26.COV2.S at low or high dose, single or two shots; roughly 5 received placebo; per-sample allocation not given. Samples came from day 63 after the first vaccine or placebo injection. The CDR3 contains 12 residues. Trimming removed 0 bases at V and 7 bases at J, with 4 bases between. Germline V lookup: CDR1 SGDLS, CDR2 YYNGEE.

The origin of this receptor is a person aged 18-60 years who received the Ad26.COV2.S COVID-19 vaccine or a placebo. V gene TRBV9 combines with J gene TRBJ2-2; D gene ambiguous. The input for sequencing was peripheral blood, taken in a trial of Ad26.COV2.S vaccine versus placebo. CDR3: CASSVGGGELFF. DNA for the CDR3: TGTGCCAGCAGCGTAGGGGGCGGGGAGCTGTTTTTT.